Reported below is one T cell receptor beta chain. Sequencing used immunoSEQ v3.0 at survey level. TCRdb keeps only in-frame clones here, not all; method: immunoSEQ multiplex PCR. The sample includes some 28,000 clones, 80% of them seen just once. The CDR3 is 15 residues long. V was pared by 0 bases and J by 9 bases, with 15 bases between. The germline V gene has CDR1 MNHEY and CDR2 SVGAGI. The data are from a study of long-term antiretroviral therapy in people with HIV. This TCR was sampled from a man aged 40-55 years with HIV. The sample was unsorted PBMCs, taken 0.3 years after starting antiretroviral therapy. The chain joins TRBV6-5 to TRBJ2-1, with D possibly TRBD1 on 6 matching bases. The CDR3 DNA follows: TGTGCCAGCAGTTACTCGAGACAGGCCATAGGTGAGCAGTTCTTC. As protein: CASSYSRQAIGEQFF.